These 19 T cell receptor beta chains share one sample of origin, sequenced in a study of blood T cell repertoires in COVID-19. This table comes from immunoSEQ multiplex PCR, and its TCRdb copy is limited to in-frame clones, with some not included. The repertoire has 250,000 or so clones, roughly 90% of them found once; the top ten carry 3%. Sequencing input: peripheral blood. These receptor sequences come from a woman aged 30 to 39 with active or convalescent COVID-19.

The count of this clone is one. The chain couples TRBV9 to TRBJ2-1; 11 bases align to TRBD2. The CDR3 is 16 amino acids. Germline-derived CDR1 and CDR2 are SGDLS and YYNGEE. After removal of 0 bases from V and 5 bases from J, the junction contained 4 bases not matched to a gene. The CDR3 loop is CASSVGHSGGDNEQFF. CDR3 sequence (DNA): TGTGCCAGCAGCGTAGGGCATAGCGGGGGGGACAATGAGCAGTTCTTC.

The V gene is TRBV7-2, the J gene TRBJ2-1; 8 nucleotides match TRBD2. CDR3 length equals 15 residues. Trimming took 1 base from V and 6 from J; bases not matched to a gene: 5. Germline V CDR1 and CDR2: SGHTA, FQGNSA. The CDR3 DNA follows: TGTGCCAGCAGCTTAGACGGGGGGGCCCCCAATGAGCAGTTCTTC. Protein sequence: CASSLDGGAPNEQFF.

This rearrangement joins TRBV9 to TRBJ2-7; D gene uncertain. Per germline, CDR1 SGDLS and CDR2 YYNGEE. V was shortened by 2 bases and J by 1 base, with 4 bases between the two germline ends. The CDR3 sequence is 12 residues long. Here the CDR3 reads CASSVSSYEQYF. The CDR3 DNA follows: TGTGCCAGCAGCGTTTCATCCTACGAGCAGTACTTC.

The chain uses TRBV6-6 and TRBJ2-2, with 12 bases fitting TRBD2. Losses at the gene ends were 5 bases for V and 3 bases for J; bases not matched to a gene: 7. The CDR3 totals 17 residues. Germline CDR1 is MNHNY and CDR2 is SVGAGI (reference sequence). The CDR3 here is CASSRRLAGDDTGELFF. Here the CDR3 DNA reads TGTGCCAGCAGTCGGCGACTAGCGGGAGACGACACCGGGGAGCTGTTTTTT.

The chain employs TRBV27 and TRBJ1-1; D is possibly TRBD1 (6 bases). The CDR3 runs 13 residues. Germline-derived CDR1 and CDR2 are MNHEY and SMNVEV (reference sequence). Between the trimmed V and J ends, which lost 8 bases and 3 bases, there was a span of 13 bases. CDR3 DNA: TGTGCCAGCGGCTGGGGGCTGGACACTGAAGCTTTCTTT. Protein: CASGWGLDTEAFF.

This clone turned up a few times. J is TRBJ2-7 and V is TRBV4-1, with 9 bases that match TRBD2. Germline V gives CDR1 MGHRA, CDR2 YSYEKL. Losses at the gene ends were 0 bases for V and 2 bases for J; bases not matched to a gene: 8. The CDR3 loop spans 17 amino acids. The CDR3 bases are TGCGCCAGCAGCCAAGATATTCCTAGCGGGGTTGCCTACGAGCAGTACTTC. This codes for CASSQDIPSGVAYEQYF.

The rearrangement uses TRBV7-2 and TRBJ1-3, with 11 bases that match TRBD1. Trimming removed 3 bases from V and 1 base from J; junction bases left unmatched: 5. Germline V gives CDR1 SGHTA, CDR2 FQGNSA. The CDR3 totals 17 residues. In DNA, the CDR3 is TGTGCCAGCAGCTTTAAAGGGACAGGGGGTTCTGGAAACACCATATATTTT. Translating it yields CASSFKGTGGSGNTIYF.

The rearrangement uses TRBV5-4 and TRBJ2-2; D is unclear. The CDR3 runs to 12 residues. Per germline, CDR1 SGHNT and CDR2 YYREEE (reference sequence). V lost 4 bases and J 1 base, leaving 2 bases between the germline ends. DNA of the CDR3: TGTGCCAGCAGCCAGAACACCGGGGAGCTGTTTTTT. Translated, it gives CASSQNTGELFF.

This chain links TRBV7-2 with TRBJ2-2, with TRBD2 as a possible D gene (6 bases). From germline, CDR1 is SGHTA and CDR2 FQGNSA. V was clipped by 4 bases and J by 3 bases, with 15 bases between them. The CDR3 length is 16 residues. The CDR3 region is CASSSYNGGYTGELFF. In nucleotides, the CDR3 is TGTGCCAGCAGCTCATATAACGGGGGTTACACCGGGGAGCTGTTTTTT. The variable domain in full, completed from reference TRBV7-2 and TRBJ2-2, reads GAGVSQSPSNKVTEKGKDVELRCDPISGHTALYWYRQSLGQGLEFLIYFQGNSAPDKSGLPSDRFSAERTGGSVSTLTIQRTQQEDSAVYLCASSSYNGGYTGELFFGEGSRLTVL.

The genes are TRBV4-3 and TRBJ1-3; D is unresolved. Per germline, CDR1 LGHNA and CDR2 YSLEER. The length of the CDR3 is 16 residues. With 3 bases removed from V and 0 bases from J, the gap between germline ends came to 12 bases. The CDR3 DNA sequence: TGCGCCAGCAGCCATAGACACTCGAGCTCTGGAAACACCATATATTTT. Residues: CASSHRHSSSGNTIYF.

Only one count was recorded for this clone. This chain joins TRBV28 and TRBJ2-7; TRBD1 matches 9 bases. This CDR3 is built from 15 residues. CDR1 is MDHEN, CDR2 SYDVKM, per germline. The V segment lost 6 bases and the J segment 6 bases; nucleotides outside the gene matches: 12. The CDR3 is CASSRPPGQGGEQYF. DNA for the CDR3: TGTGCCAGCAGCCGCCCTCCGGGACAGGGCGGCGAGCAGTACTTC. The full variable domain, rest sourced from reference TRBV28 and TRBJ2-7, is DVKVTQSSRYLVKRTGEKVFLECVQDMDHENMFWYRQDPGLGLRLIYFSYDVKMKEKGDIPEGYSVSREKKERFSLILESASTNQTSMYLCASSRPPGQGGEQYFGPGTRLTVT.

The chain has TRBV29-1 and TRBJ2-5, with D tentatively TRBD2 (5 bases). Germline loops: CDR1 SQVTM, CDR2 ANQGSEA. This CDR3 region has 14 residues. V shed 7 bases and J shed 3 bases, with 18 bases lying between them. The DNA for the CDR3 is TGCAGCGCCGATACGGACTGGCCCGAAGAGACCCAGTACTTC. Amino acid sequence: CSADTDWPEETQYF.

This rearrangement joins TRBV6-5 to TRBJ1-2, with D maybe TRBD1 (6 bases). V lost 0 bases, J lost 8 bases, and 13 bases lay in between. Germline V gene data show CDR1 as MNHEY and CDR2 as SVGAGI. This CDR3 is 14 amino acids long. In DNA, the CDR3 is TGTGCCAGCAGTTACTCGAGTAAGGGGGACGGCTACACCTTC. Translation gives CASSYSSKGDGYTF.

The V and J genes are TRBV5-1 and TRBJ2-3, with 8 bases fitting TRBD2. J lost 4 bases, V lost 0 bases, and 7 bases had no gene match. CDR1 and CDR2 (germline): SGHRS, YFSETQ. The CDR3 contains 16 residues. Here the CDR3 reads CASSLAGRAWADTQYF. CDR3 DNA sequence: TGCGCCAGCAGCTTGGCCGGGAGGGCTTGGGCAGATACGCAGTATTTT.

This clone showed up just a few times. The chain is built from TRBV4-3 and TRBJ2-1, with 10 positions matching TRBD1. Trimming took 4 bases from V and 8 from J; bases not matched to a gene: 2. Germline V gives CDR1 LGHNA, CDR2 YSLEER. The CDR3 has 13 amino acids. The CDR3 DNA sequence: TGCGCCAGCAGCCCGGACAGGGGGTATGAGCAGTTCTTC. It translates to CASSPDRGYEQFF.

The chain links TRBV3-1 (or the pseudogene TRBV3-2) to TRBJ2-1; 10 bases are shared with TRBD2. With 3 bases clipped from V and 8 bases from J, the junction kept 10 bases outside the gene matches. CDR1 is LGHDT, CDR2 YNNKEL, per germline (reference sequence). This CDR3 region has 16 residues. Here the CDR3 DNA reads TGTGCCAGCAGCCAGACGCTTAGCGGGGGGCTCGATGAGCAGTTCTTC. The encoded protein is CASSQTLSGGLDEQFF.

The chain joins TRBV4-3 to TRBJ2-7, with D possibly TRBD2 on 6 matching bases. There are 13 residues in the CDR3. From germline, CDR1 is LGHNA and CDR2 YSLEER. With 4 bases removed from V and 2 bases from J, the gap between germline ends came to 9 bases. The CDR3 nucleotides are TGCGCCAGCAGCCGAGGAGGGACCTACGAGCAGTACTTC. Amino acid sequence: CASSRGGTYEQYF.

The gene calls are TRBV19 and TRBJ1-5, with no clear D. The CDR3 consists of 14 residues. Germline V gene sequence: CDR1 LNHDA, CDR2 SQIVND (reference sequence). Trimming shortened V by 0 bases and J by 3 bases, and 6 bases separated the two germline ends. The CDR3 coding sequence is TGTGCCAGTAGTATAGATCACTCCAATCAGCCCCAGCATTTT. This codes for CASSIDHSNQPQHF.

This clone was seen many times. V usage is TRBV29-1 and J usage is TRBJ2-5, with D maybe TRBD1 (6 bases). Per the germline V gene, CDR1 is SQVTM and CDR2 is ANQGSEA. The V and J ends lost 6 bases and 2 bases respectively, with 10 bases between them. CDR3 length equals 12 residues. CDR3 amino acids: CSVARGQETQYF. The CDR3, as DNA: TGCAGCGTAGCCAGGGGACAAGAGACCCAGTACTTC.